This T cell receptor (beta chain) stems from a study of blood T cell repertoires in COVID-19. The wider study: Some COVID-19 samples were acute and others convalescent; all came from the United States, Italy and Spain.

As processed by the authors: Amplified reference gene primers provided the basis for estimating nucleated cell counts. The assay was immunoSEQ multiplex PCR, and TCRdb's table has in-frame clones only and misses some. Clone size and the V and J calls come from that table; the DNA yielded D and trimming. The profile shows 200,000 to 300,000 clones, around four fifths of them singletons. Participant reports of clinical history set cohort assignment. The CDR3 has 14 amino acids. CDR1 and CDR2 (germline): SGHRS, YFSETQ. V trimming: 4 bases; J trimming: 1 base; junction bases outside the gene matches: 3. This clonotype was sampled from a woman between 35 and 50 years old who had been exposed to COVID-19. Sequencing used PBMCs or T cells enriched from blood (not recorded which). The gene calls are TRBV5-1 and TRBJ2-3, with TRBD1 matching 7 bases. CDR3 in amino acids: CASSQGVGTDTQYF. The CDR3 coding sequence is TGCGCCAGCAGCCAGGGGGTAGGCACAGATACGCAGTATTTT.